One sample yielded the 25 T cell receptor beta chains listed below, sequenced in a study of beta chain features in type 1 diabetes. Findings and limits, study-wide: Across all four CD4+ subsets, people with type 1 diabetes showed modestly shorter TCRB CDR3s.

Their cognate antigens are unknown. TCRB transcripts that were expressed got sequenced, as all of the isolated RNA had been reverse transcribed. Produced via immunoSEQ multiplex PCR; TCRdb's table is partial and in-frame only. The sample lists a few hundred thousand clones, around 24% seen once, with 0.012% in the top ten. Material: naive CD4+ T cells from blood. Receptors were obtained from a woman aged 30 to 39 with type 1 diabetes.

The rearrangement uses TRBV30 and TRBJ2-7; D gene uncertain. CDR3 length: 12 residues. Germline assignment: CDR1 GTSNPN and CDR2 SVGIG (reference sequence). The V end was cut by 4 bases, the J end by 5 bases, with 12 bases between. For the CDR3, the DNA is TGTGCCTGGACCCGAGCCCCGAACGAGCAGTACTTC. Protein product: CAWTRAPNEQYF.

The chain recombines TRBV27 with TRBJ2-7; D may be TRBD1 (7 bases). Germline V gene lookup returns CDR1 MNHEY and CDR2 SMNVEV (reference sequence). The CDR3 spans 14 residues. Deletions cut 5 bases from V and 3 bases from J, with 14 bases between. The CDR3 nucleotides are TGTGCCAGCAGTGCGGGACAGCGGGTCTACGAGCAGTACTTC. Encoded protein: CASSAGQRVYEQYF.

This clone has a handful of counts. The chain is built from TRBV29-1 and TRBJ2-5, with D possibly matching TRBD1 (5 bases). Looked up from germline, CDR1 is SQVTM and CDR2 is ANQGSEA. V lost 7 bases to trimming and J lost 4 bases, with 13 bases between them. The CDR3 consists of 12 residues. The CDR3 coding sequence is TGCAGCGGGGGCCTTTTACGAGAGACCCAGTACTTC. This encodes CSGGLLRETQYF.

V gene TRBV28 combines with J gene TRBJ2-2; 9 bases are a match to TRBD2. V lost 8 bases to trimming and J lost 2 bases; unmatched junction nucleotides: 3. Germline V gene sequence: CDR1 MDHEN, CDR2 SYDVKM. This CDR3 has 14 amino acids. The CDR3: CASETSGNTGELFF. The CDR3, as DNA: TGTGCCAGCGAGACTAGCGGCAACACCGGGGAGCTGTTTTTT.

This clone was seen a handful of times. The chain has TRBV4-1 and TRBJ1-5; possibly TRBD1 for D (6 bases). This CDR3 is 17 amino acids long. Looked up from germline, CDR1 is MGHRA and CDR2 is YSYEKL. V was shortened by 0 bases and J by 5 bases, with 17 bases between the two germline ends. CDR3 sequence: CASSQDASRDIYQPQHF. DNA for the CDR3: TGCGCCAGCAGCCAAGATGCTTCCCGGGACATATATCAGCCCCAGCATTTT.

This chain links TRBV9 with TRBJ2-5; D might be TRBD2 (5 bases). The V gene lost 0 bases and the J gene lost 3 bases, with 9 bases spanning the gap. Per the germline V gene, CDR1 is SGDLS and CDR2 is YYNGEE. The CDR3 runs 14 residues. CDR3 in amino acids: CASSVGVGEETQYF. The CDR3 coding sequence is TGTGCCAGCAGCGTAGGGGTGGGAGAAGAGACCCAGTACTTC.

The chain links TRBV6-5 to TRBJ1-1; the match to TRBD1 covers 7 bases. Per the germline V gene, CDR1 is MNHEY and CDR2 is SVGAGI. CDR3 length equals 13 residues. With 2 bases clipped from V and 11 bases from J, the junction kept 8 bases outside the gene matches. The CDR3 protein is CASSYEGTVRAFF. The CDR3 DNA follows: TGTGCCAGCAGTTACGAGGGGACAGTGCGCGCTTTCTTT.

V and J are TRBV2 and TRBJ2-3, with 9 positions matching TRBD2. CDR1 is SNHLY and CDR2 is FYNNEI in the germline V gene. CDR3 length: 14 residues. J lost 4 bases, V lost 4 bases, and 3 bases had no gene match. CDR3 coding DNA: TGTGCCAGCAGTGTTGCGGGAGGGTCAGATACGCAGTATTTT. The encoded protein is CASSVAGGSDTQYF.

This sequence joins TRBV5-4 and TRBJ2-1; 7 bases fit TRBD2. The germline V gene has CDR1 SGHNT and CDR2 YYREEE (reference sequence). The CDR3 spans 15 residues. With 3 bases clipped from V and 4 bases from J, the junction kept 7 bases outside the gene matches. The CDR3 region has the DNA TGTGCCAGCAGCTCGGGGGAGGGTCGGTACAATGAGCAGTTCTTC. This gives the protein CASSSGEGRYNEQFF.

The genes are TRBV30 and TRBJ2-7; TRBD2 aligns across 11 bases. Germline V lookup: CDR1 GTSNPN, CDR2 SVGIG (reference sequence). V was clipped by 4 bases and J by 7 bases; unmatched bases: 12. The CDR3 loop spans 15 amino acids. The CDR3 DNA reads TGTGCCTGGACTCCCGGGACTAGCGGCCTTGGTGAGCAGTACTTC. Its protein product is CAWTPGTSGLGEQYF.

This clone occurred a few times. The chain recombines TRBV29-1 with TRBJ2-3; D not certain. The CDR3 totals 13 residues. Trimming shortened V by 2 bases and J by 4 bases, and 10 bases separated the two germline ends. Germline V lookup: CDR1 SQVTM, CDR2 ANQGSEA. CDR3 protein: CSVESGSSDTQYF. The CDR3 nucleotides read TGCAGCGTTGAATCAGGCAGCTCAGATACGCAGTATTTT.

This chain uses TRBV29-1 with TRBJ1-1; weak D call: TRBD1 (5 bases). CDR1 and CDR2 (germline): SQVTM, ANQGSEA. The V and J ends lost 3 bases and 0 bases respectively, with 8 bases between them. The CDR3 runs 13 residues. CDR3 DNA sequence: TGCAGCGTTGACAGGGTCGTGAACACTGAAGCTTTCTTT. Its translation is CSVDRVVNTEAFF.

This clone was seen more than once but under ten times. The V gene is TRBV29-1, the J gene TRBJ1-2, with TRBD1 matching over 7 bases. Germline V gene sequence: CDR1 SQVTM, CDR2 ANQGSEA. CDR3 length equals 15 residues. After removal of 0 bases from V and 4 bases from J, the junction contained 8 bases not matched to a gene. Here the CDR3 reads CSVEDYQGGGYGYTF. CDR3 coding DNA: TGCAGCGTTGAAGATTATCAGGGGGGAGGCTATGGCTACACCTTC. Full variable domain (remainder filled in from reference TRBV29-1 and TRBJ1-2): SAVISQKPSRDICQRGTSLTIQCQVDSQVTMMFWYRQQPGQSLTLIATANQGSEATYESGFVIDKFPISRPNLTFSTLTVSNMSPEDSSIYLCSVEDYQGGGYGYTFGSGTRLTVV.

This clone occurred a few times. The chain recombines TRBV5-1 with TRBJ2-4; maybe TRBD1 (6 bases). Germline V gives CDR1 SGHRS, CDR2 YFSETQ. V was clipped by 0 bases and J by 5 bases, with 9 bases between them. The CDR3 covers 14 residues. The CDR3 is CASSLASGENIQYF. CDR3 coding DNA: TGCGCCAGCAGCTTGGCCTCAGGGGAAAACATTCAGTACTTC. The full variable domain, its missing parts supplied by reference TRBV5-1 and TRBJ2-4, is KAGVTQTPRYLIKTRGQQVTLSCSPISGHRSVSWYQQTPGQGLQFLFEYFSETQRNKGNFPGRFSGRQFSNSRSEMNVSTLELGDSALYLCASSLASGENIQYFGAGTRLSVL.

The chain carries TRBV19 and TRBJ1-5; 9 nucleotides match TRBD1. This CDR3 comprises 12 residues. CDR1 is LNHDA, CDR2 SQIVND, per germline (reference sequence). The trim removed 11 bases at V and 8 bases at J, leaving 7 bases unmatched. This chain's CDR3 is CAGGGQGKPQHF. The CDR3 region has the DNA TGTGCCGGGGGGGGACAGGGTAAGCCCCAGCATTTT.

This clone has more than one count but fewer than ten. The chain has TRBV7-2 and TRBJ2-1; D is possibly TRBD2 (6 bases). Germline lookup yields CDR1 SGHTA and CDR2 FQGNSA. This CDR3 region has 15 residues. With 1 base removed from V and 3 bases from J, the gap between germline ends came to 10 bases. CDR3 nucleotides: TGTGCCAGCAGCTTAGTCGGGGGTGTCTACAATGAGCAGTTCTTC. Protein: CASSLVGGVYNEQFF.

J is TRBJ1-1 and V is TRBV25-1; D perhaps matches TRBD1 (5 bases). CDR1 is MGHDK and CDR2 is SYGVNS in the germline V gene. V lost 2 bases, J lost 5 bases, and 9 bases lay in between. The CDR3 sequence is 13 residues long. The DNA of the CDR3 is TGTGCCAGCAGTGAACGTCAGGGAACTGAAGCTTTCTTT. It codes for CASSERQGTEAFF.

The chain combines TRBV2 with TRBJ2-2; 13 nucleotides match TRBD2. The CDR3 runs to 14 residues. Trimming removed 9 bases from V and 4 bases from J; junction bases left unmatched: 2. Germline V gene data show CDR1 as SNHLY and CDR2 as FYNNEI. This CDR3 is CARGTSGITGELFF. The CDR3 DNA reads TGTGCCAGAGGGACTAGCGGGATCACCGGGGAGCTGTTTTTT.

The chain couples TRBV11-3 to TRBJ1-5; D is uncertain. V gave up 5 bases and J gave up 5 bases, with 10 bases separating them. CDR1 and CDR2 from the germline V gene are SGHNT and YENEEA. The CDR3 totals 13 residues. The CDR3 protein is CASSQRVDQPQHF. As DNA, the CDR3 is TGTGCCAGCAGCCAGAGGGTGGATCAGCCCCAGCATTTT.

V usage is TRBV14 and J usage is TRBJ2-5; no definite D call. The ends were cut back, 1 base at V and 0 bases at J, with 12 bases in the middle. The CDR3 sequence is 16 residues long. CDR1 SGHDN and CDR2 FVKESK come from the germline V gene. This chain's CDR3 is CASSQGLTRYQETQYF. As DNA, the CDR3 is TGTGCCAGCAGCCAAGGCCTCACCCGGTACCAAGAGACCCAGTACTTC.

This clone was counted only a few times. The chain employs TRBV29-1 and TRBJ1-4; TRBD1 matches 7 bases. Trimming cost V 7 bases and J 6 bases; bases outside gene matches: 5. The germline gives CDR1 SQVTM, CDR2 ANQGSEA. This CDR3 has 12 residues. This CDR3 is CSGAGGDEKLFF. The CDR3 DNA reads TGCAGCGGCGCAGGGGGTGATGAAAAACTGTTTTTT.

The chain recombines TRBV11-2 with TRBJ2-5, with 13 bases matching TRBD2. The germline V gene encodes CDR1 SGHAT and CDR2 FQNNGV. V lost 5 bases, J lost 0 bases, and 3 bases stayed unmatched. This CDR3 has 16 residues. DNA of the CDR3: TGTGCCAGCAGCCCGGGACTAGCGGGGCACCAAGAGACCCAGTACTTC. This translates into CASSPGLAGHQETQYF.

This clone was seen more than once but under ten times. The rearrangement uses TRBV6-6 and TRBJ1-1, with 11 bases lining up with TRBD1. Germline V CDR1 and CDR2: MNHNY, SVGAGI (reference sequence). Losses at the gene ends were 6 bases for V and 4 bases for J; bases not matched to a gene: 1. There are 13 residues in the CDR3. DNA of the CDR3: TGTGCCAGCAGCGGGACAGGGGGCACTGAAGCTTTCTTT. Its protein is CASSGTGGTEAFF.

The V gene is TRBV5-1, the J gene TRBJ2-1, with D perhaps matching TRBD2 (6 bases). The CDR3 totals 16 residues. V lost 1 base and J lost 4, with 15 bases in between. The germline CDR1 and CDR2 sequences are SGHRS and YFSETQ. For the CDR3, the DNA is TGCGCCAGCAGCTTGCGGGGGACGGAAGCGTACAATGAGCAGTTCTTC. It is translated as CASSLRGTEAYNEQFF.

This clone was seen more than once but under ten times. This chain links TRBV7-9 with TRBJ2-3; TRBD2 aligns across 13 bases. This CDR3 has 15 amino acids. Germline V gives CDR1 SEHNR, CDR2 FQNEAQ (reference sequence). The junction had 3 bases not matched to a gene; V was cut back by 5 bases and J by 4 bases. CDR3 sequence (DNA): TGTGCCAGCAGCGAGACTAGCGGGAGGTCAGATACGCAGTATTTT. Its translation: CASSETSGRSDTQYF.